This is a list of T cell receptor beta chains from one sample in a study of T cell responses to AZD1222 COVID-19 vaccine. TCRdb's copy holds only in-frame clones and misses some; the assay was immunoSEQ multiplex PCR. Of about 99,000 clones listed, 85% to 95% are singletons. The starting material was peripheral blood, obtained on day 0 of AZD1222 vaccination. The receptors originated from an adult in good health. Both conserved end residues are part of each CDR3. A D gene is named only where the DNA matches it firmly. Some rows mark clone size as missing; the rest say once, few, many or name a class of expanded clone.

j_call d_call v_call clone_size cdr3_nt cdr3_aa
TRBJ1-5 NA TRBV6-1 NA TGTGCCAGCAGTGAAGCGGTCCCCCTCGGGAGGGGCAATCAGCCCCAGCATTTT CASSEAVPLGRGNQPQHF
TRBJ1-2 TRBD1 TRBV9 NA TGTGCCAGCAGCGTAGAAGGGACAGGGAGCTATGGCTACACCTTC CASSVEGTGSYGYTF
TRBJ2-6 NA TRBV10-2 NA TGCGCCAGCAGTGAGGAAACAAACTCTGGGGCCAACGTCCTGACTTTC CASSEETNSGANVLTF
TRBJ1-3 TRBD1 TRBV7-9 NA TGTGCCAGCAGCTTAACGAAGGGGGCGGTTCGTGGAAACACCATATATTTT CASSLTKGAVRGNTIYF
TRBJ2-7 TRBD2 TRBV6-5 NA TGTGCCACCGACCCGGGGGTAGCGGGGGTCGAGCAGTACTTC CATDPGVAGVEQYF
TRBJ1-6 NA TRBV27 NA TGTGCCAGCAGTTTATTGGCCACCGGGGCCCTCCACTTT CASSLLATGALHF
TRBJ1-1 NA TRBV11-1 NA TGTGCCAGCAGCTTATGGACAGACACTGAAGCTTTCTTT CASSLWTDTEAFF
TRBJ1-1 TRBD1 TRBV6-5 NA TGTGCCAGCAGAAGGCCAGGGGGGAACACTGAAGCTTTCTTT CASRRPGGNTEAFF
TRBJ1-5 TRBD1 TRBV10-3 NA TGTGCCATCAGTACAGGGGAGCAGCCCCAGCATTTT CAISTGEQPQHF
TRBJ1-1 NA TRBV12-3/TRBV12-4 NA TGTGCCAGCAGTTTAGGGGCGCACACTGAAGCTTTCTTT CASSLGAHTEAFF
TRBJ2-3 NA TRBV7-6 NA TGTGCCAGCAGCTTAGCGGGGACCTTT CASSLAGTF
TRBJ1-1 NA TRBV28 few TGTGCCAGCCTTGGAGGGCCGTTGAACACTGAAGCTTTCTTT CASLGGPLNTEAFF
TRBJ2-3 NA TRBV7-3 NA TGTGCCAGCAGCTTATCGGTCGTGGAGACAGATACGCAGTATTTT CASSLSVVETDTQYF
TRBJ2-7 NA TRBV28 NA TGTGCCAGCAGTTCAAGCCCGCCGTATAAGTGGTTCGAGCAGTACTTC CASSSSPPYKWFEQYF
TRBJ2-1 TRBD2 TRBV25-1 NA TGTGCCAGCAGCTACAGCGGGAACACCTACAATGAGCAGTTCTTC CASSYSGNTYNEQFF
TRBJ1-1 TRBD1 TRBV7-9 NA TGTGCCAGCAGCACGAACAGGGGGCGAGGGCCCACTGAAGCTTTCTTT CASSTNRGRGPTEAFF
TRBJ1-4 TRBD1 TRBV28 NA TGTGCCAGCAGTACCAATACAGGGGGCAGTTCATCTAATGAAAAACTGTTTTTT CASSTNTGGSSSNEKLFF
TRBJ1-4 NA TRBV2 NA TGTGCCAGCAGTGTTGAGATTAATGAAAAACTGTTTTTT CASSVEINEKLFF
TRBJ2-2 TRBD1 TRBV7-3 NA TGTGCCAGCAGTTTTACCCCGGGACAGGCTTTAACCGGGGAGCTGTTTTTT CASSFTPGQALTGELFF
TRBJ2-7 TRBD1 TRBV6-5 NA TGTGCCAGCACCTGGGACAGGGGCTACGAGCAGTACTTC CASTWDRGYEQYF
TRBJ1-1 NA TRBV5-1 NA TGCGCCAGCAGCTTAAGGACCAACACTGAAGCTTTCTTT CASSLRTNTEAFF
TRBJ2-2 TRBD1 TRBV7-3 NA TGTGCCAGCAGCTCGCGACAGGGCGGGACCGGGGAGCTGTTTTTT CASSSRQGGTGELFF
TRBJ1-2 NA TRBV18 NA TGTGCCAGCTCACCATACGTAAAGGGAAACTATGGCTACACCTTC CASSPYVKGNYGYTF
TRBJ1-5 NA TRBV6-1 once TGTGCCAGCAGTGACCCTAGCGGGGTAAGCAATCAGCCCCAGCATTTT CASSDPSGVSNQPQHF
TRBJ2-2 NA TRBV25-1 NA TGTGCCAGCAGTGAAGCCCGGGGGCTAGGCGGGGAGCTGTTTTTT CASSEARGLGGELFF
TRBJ2-4 TRBD2 TRBV6-2/TRBV6-3 once TGTGCCAGCAGTTCTGGCGGGAGTACCAAAAACATTCAGTACTTC CASSSGGSTKNIQYF
TRBJ1-1 NA TRBV30 NA TGTGCCTGGAGCCCCAATGGGTTAATGAACACTGAAGCTTTCTTT CAWSPNGLMNTEAFF
TRBJ1-6 TRBD1 TRBV11-2 once TGTGCCAGCAGCTCGACAGGGTATTCACCCCTCCACTTT CASSSTGYSPLHF
TRBJ1-6 TRBD1 TRBV25-1 NA TGTGCCAGCAGTACCACGGGACAGGGTAATTCACCCCTCCACTTT CASSTTGQGNSPLHF
TRBJ1-5 TRBD1 TRBV27 NA TGTGCCAGCCGACAGGGGGTGAACCAGCCCCAGCATTTT CASRQGVNQPQHF
TRBJ2-7 NA TRBV3-1/TRBV3-2 once TGTGCCAGCAGCCAAGGGCGAGGGGGTTCAGACGAGCAGTACTTC CASSQGRGGSDEQYF
TRBJ2-3 NA TRBV28 NA TGTGCCAGCAGTTTAATTGGGTCAGGAGATACGCAGTATTTT CASSLIGSGDTQYF
TRBJ1-2 NA TRBV12-3/TRBV12-4 NA TGTGCCAGCAGTTTCCGGTATGGCTACACCTTC CASSFRYGYTF
TRBJ2-7 NA TRBV5-1 NA TGCGCCAGCAGTGGGGCCTCGGGCCCAACGGAGCAGTACTTC CASSGASGPTEQYF
TRBJ2-1 NA TRBV20-1 NA TGCAGTGCTAGTTGGACTATAAACAATGAGCAGTTCTTC CSASWTINNEQFF
TRBJ1-1 NA TRBV27 NA TGTGCCAGCCATCTACAACCGAACACTGAAGCTTTCTTT CASHLQPNTEAFF
TRBJ2-5 NA TRBV28 NA TGTGCCAGCAGTTTTAACGCTGCCCCACAGACCCAGTACTTC CASSFNAAPQTQYF
TRBJ2-3 NA TRBV29-1 NA TGCAGCGTTGCCGGGAAGCTCACAGATACGCAGTATTTT CSVAGKLTDTQYF
TRBJ2-3 NA TRBV28 NA TGTGCCAGCAGTTTATCGGTTAGCACAGATACGCAGTATTTT CASSLSVSTDTQYF
TRBJ1-6 NA TRBV27 NA TGTGCCAGCAGTTTCCGTCGGGACACCTCCCTAACCCTCCACTTT CASSFRRDTSLTLHF
TRBJ1-2 NA TRBV6-6 once TGTGCCAGCAGACCGGACATGATCTATGGCTACACCTTC CASRPDMIYGYTF
TRBJ2-7 TRBD1 TRBV19 NA TGTGCCAGTAGTTCTACCGGGACAGCGTCCTCCGAGCAGTACTTC CASSSTGTASSEQYF
TRBJ1-1 NA TRBV29-1 NA TGCAGCGTTAAGACACCGGGTATGAACACTGAAGCTTTCTTT CSVKTPGMNTEAFF
TRBJ1-1 NA TRBV5-1 few TGCGCCAGCAGTTCCGGGTCCCTCATGAACACTGAAGCTTTCTTT CASSSGSLMNTEAFF
TRBJ2-5 NA TRBV11-1 once TGTGCCAGCAGCTCCGGACAGCAAGAGACCCAGTACTTC CASSSGQQETQYF
TRBJ2-7 NA TRBV9 once TGTGCCAGCAGCGTGGGGGACCAACCGCTTATATACGAGCAGTACTTC CASSVGDQPLIYEQYF
TRBJ1-1 NA TRBV5-1 NA TGCGCCAGCAGCTTGGACGGGTACGGTGAAGCTTTCTTT CASSLDGYGEAFF
TRBJ1-2 NA TRBV2 NA TGTGCCAGCAGTGACAGCGAATCCGCCTATGGCTACACCTTC CASSDSESAYGYTF
TRBJ2-3 NA TRBV30 NA TGTGCCTGGGACCGGGGGCCCGTTGCAGATACGCAGTATTTT CAWDRGPVADTQYF
TRBJ2-5 NA TRBV14 NA TGTGCCAGCAGTCATAAAGTCTACAGGGAAGAGACCCAGTACTTC CASSHKVYREETQYF
TRBJ1-1 TRBD1 TRBV7-6 NA TGTGCCAGCAGCTTAGCCGGACCGGGACAGGCCATGAACACTGAAGCTTTCTTT CASSLAGPGQAMNTEAFF
TRBJ2-1 NA TRBV11-1 NA TGTGCCAGCAGCCCAACTATAGGCAATGAGCAGTTCTTC CASSPTIGNEQFF
TRBJ1-5 TRBD1 TRBV10-3 NA TGTGCCATCAGTTCGGGACAGAGCAATCAGCCCCAGCATTTT CAISSGQSNQPQHF